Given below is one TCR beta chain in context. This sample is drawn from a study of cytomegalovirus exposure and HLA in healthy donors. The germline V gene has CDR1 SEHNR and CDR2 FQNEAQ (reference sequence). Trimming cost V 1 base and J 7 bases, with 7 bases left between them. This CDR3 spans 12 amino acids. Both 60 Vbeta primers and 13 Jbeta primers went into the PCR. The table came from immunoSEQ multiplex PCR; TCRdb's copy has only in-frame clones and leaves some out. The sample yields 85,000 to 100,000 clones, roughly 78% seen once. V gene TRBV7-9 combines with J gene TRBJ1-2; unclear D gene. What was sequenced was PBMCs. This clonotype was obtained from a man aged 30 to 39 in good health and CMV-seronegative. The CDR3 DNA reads TGTGCCAGCAGCTTAGTAGAGGGTGGCTACACCTTC. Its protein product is CASSLVEGGYTF.